The TCR beta chain described here comes from a study of blood T cells in healthy people across ages. Sample-barcoded 5' priming and a J-beta primer mix drove a second PCR of roughly 6 to 12 cycles. Via MiXCR, TCRdb re-called the 5' RACE reads, giving one row per CDR3 protein. The sample carries roughly 800,000 distinct CDR3 sequences, 20% to 30% recorded once. The same sample was also used in a study of T cells of mothers and their children. That work adds: Using the M1S primer, the second PCR added sample barcodes along with 2-4 random nucleotides. There were no persistent microchimeric T cell clones detected.

The origin of this receptor is a boy aged 5-17 years in good health. The sequencing sample was made of blood.

The CDR3 nucleotides are TGTGCCAGCAGCTTAGCGTCCGGGGCTGGATCTAGCACAGATACGCAGTATTTT. It is translated as CASSLASGAGSSTDTQYF. The genes are TRBV7-9 and TRBJ2-3; D may correspond to TRBD1 or TRBD2 (5 bases each). V shed 0 bases and J shed 0 bases, with 16 bases lying between them. Germline assignment: CDR1 SEHNR and CDR2 FQNEAQ (reference sequence). The CDR3 covers 18 residues.